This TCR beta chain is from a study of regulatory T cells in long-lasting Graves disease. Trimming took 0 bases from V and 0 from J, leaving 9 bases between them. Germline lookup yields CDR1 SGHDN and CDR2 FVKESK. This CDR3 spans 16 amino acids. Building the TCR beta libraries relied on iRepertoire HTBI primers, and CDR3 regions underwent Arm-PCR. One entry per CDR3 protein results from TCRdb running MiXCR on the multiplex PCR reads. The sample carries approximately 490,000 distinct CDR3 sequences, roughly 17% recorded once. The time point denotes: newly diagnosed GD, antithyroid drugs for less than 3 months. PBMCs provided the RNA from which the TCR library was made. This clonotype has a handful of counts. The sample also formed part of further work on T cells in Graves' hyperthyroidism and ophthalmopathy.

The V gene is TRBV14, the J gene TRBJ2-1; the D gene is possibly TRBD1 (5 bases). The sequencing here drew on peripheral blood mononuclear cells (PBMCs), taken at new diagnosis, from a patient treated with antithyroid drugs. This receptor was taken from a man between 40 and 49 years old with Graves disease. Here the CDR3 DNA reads TGTGCCAGCAGCCAAGATTTTAGGGGCTCCTACAATGAGCAGTTCTTC. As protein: CASSQDFRGSYNEQFF.